This is a list of T cell receptor beta chains from one sample in a study of cytomegalovirus exposure and HLA in healthy donors. The data were produced by immunoSEQ multiplex PCR, yet TCRdb's version contains in-frame clones alone and is incomplete. The sample carries about 190,000 clones, more than 60% recorded once. Sequencing input: PBMCs. The receptors shown here come from a woman aged 25 to 45 in good health and CMV-seropositive. Both conserved end residues are part of each CDR3. D genes are given only for firm matches. A row's size may be missing; if present it is once, few, many or a size class.

>NA|TRBV5-6|TRBJ2-7|TRBD1
CASSPGTVTYEQYF
TGTGCCAGCAGCCCCGGGACAGTTACCTACGAGCAGTACTTC
>NA|TRBV6-1|TRBJ1-6|NA
CASRLSGDYTPLHF
TGTGCCAGCAGGCTGAGTGGGGACTATACACCCCTCCACTTT
>few|TRBV6-1|TRBJ1-4|NA
CASNLIQGLREKLFF
TGTGCCAGCAATTTGATACAGGGTCTTCGTGAAAAACTGTTTTTT
>few|TRBV4-3|TRBJ2-2|TRBD2
CASSYSGRDTGELFF
TGCGCCAGCAGCTATAGCGGGAGGGACACCGGGGAGCTGTTTTTT
>NA|TRBV5-4|TRBJ2-7|NA
CASSRAGLSYEQYF
TGTGCCAGCAGCCGGGCGGGGCTATCCTACGAGCAGTACTTC
>NA|TRBV28|TRBJ2-1|NA
CASSLRGASFF
TGTGCCAGCAGTTTACGGGGAGCTTCGTTCTTC
>NA|TRBV30|TRBJ2-3|NA
CAWSVGSADTQYF
TGTGCCTGGAGTGTGGGGAGCGCAGATACGCAGTATTTT
>NA|TRBV10-3|TRBJ2-2|TRBD1
CATGKGQGKNTGELFF
TGTGCCACCGGTAAGGGACAGGGCAAGAACACCGGGGAGCTGTTTTTT
>once|TRBV29-1|TRBJ1-1|TRBD1
CSVWTGVNTEAFF
TGCAGCGTGTGGACAGGGGTTAACACTGAAGCTTTCTTT
>NA|TRBV5-1|TRBJ1-1|NA
CASSLGGYPEAFF
TGCGCCAGCAGCTTGGGCGGTTATCCTGAAGCTTTCTTT
>once|TRBV18|TRBJ1-1|TRBD1
CASSPRQGTEAFF
TGTGCCAGCTCACCACGACAGGGCACTGAAGCTTTCTTT
>NA|TRBV4-2|TRBJ1-6|NA
CASSQEVTGNSPLHF
TGTGCCAGCAGCCAAGAAGTGACGGGAAATTCACCCCTCCACTTT
>NA|TRBV2|TRBJ1-4|TRBD1
CASRQGRVEKLFF
TGTGCCAGCAGACAGGGGCGGGTCGAAAAACTGTTTTTT
>NA|TRBV11-2|TRBJ1-6|NA
CASSSQGSPLHF
TGTGCCAGCAGTTCCCAGGGATCACCCCTCCACTTT
>NA|TRBV5-1|TRBJ2-7|NA
CASRTTSRNSPYEQYF
TGCGCCAGCAGAACGACTTCTAGGAATTCACCCTACGAGCAGTACTTC
>NA|TRBV29-1|TRBJ1-4|TRBD1
CSVWTGVSNEKLFF
TGCAGCGTTTGGACAGGGGTCAGTAATGAAAAACTGTTTTTT
>NA|TRBV19|TRBJ2-7|TRBD1
CASNQPGQGNEQYF
TGTGCCAGTAATCAACCGGGACAGGGAAACGAGCAGTACTTC
>NA|TRBV7-2|TRBJ1-1|TRBD1
CASSSTGVKNTEAFF
TGTGCCAGCAGCTCGACAGGGGTAAAGAACACTGAAGCTTTCTTT
>NA|TRBV7-7|TRBJ2-5|TRBD1
CASSLGQSTGVETQYF
TGTGCCAGCAGCTTGGGGCAGTCGACAGGGGTGGAGACCCAGTACTTC
>NA|TRBV15|TRBJ2-1|TRBD1
CAVDDRGKGNEQFF
TGTGCCGTAGATGACAGGGGAAAGGGCAATGAGCAGTTCTTC
>NA|TRBV6-5|TRBJ2-5|TRBD2
CASGRGGTRETQYF
TGTGCCAGCGGCCGGGGAGGGACTCGAGAGACCCAGTACTTC
>NA|TRBV18|TRBJ2-3|TRBD1
CASSGQGRDTQYF
TGTGCCAGCTCCGGACAGGGGAGAGATACGCAGTATTTT
>NA|TRBV21-1|TRBJ1-4|NA
CASSPGQGCEKLFF
TGTGCCAGCAGCCCGGGACAGGGATGTGAAAAACTGTTTTTT
>NA|TRBV11-2|TRBJ2-1|TRBD1
CASSPRTGGINEQFF
TGTGCCAGCAGCCCCCGGACAGGGGGAATTAATGAGCAGTTCTTC
>once|TRBV6-5|TRBJ1-1|NA
CASSSTPGDTEAFF
TGTGCCAGCAGTTCCACTCCCGGAGACACTGAAGCTTTCTTT
>NA|TRBV27|TRBJ2-7|NA
CASSLSRNNYEQYF
TGTGCCAGCAGTTTATCCAGGAACAACTACGAGCAGTACTTC
>NA|TRBV7-2|TRBJ2-7|NA
CASSSTGQPSYEQYF
TGTGCCAGCAGCTCAACAGGGCAACCCTCCTACGAGCAGTACTTC
>NA|TRBV28|TRBJ1-6|NA
CASRPAKSTLHF
TGTGCCAGCAGGCCAGCGAAATCCACCCTCCACTTT
>NA|TRBV19|TRBJ1-4|TRBD1
CASSRGQGRNEKLFF
TGTGCCAGTAGCCGCGGACAGGGCCGGAATGAAAAACTGTTTTTT
>NA|TRBV10-3|TRBJ1-2|NA
CAISTNSYGYTF
TGTGCCATCAGTACAAACAGCTATGGCTACACCTTC
>few|TRBV5-1|TRBJ2-3|TRBD2
CASSLSPRAGGGDTQYF
TGCGCCAGCAGCTTGTCCCCCCGGGCGGGAGGTGGGGATACGCAGTATTTT
>few|TRBV4-3|TRBJ2-3|TRBD2
CASSQLGTSSTDTQYF
TGCGCCAGCAGCCAACTCGGGACTAGCAGCACAGATACGCAGTATTTT
>few|TRBV5-4|TRBJ1-4|NA
CASSLAGRGLDEKLFF
TGTGCCAGCAGCTTGGCCGGCAGGGGTTTAGATGAAAAACTGTTTTTT
>NA|TRBV7-6|TRBJ2-2|TRBD2
CASSPGTRSGELFF
TGTGCCAGCAGCCCCGGGACTAGGTCCGGGGAGCTGTTTTTT
>NA|TRBV7-9|TRBJ2-1|TRBD1
CASSFTGGNGGEQFF
TGTGCCAGCAGCTTTACAGGGGGCAACGGGGGTGAGCAGTTCTTC